The present TCR beta chain was sequenced within a study of T cells in Graves' hyperthyroidism and ophthalmopathy. Across the whole study: It was at initial diagnosis, before any treatment, that peripheral blood was collected.

Patients aged 18 to 65 had newly diagnosed hyperthyroidism of under 2 months' duration. Those patients with uncontrolled infection, other autoimmune disease, pregnancy or lactation were excluded. The TCR beta CDR3 regions underwent amplification using RNA transcripts as the source. Researchers ran a first-round RT-PCR on the TCR CDR3 using the HTBI primer set. TCRdb ran MiXCR on the multiplex PCR reads and lists one entry per CDR3 protein. Of about 290,000 distinct CDR3 sequences in the sample, around 13% were seen once. This clonotype has only a few counts. The CDR3 is made up of 15 amino acids. V lost 4 bases to trimming and J lost 1 base; unmatched junction nucleotides: 2. Germline V gene data show CDR1 as SNHLY and CDR2 as FYNNEI.

The chain employs TRBV2 and TRBJ2-2; TRBD2 agrees at 8 bases. Sequencing was carried out using blood. The clonotype was recovered from a woman aged 40-49 years with Graves' hyperthyroidism. The CDR3 DNA reads as TGTGCCAGCAGTGGGACTAGCCTGAACACCGGGGAGCTGTTTTTT. It translates to CASSGTSLNTGELFF.